One and the same sample provided the 14 T cell receptor beta chains below, sequenced in a study of blood T cell repertoires in COVID-19. Only in-frame clones appear in the TCRdb table, and some are missing; sequencing was by immunoSEQ multiplex PCR. Of approximately 63,000 clones listed, roughly 91% were seen once; the top ten hold approximately 8.1%. The sample taken for sequencing was peripheral blood. These receptors originate from a human donor in a cohort sampled during active COVID-19.

In its sample, this clone was seen once. The chain recombines TRBV12-3 or TRBV12-4 with TRBJ1-2; 8 positions match TRBD1. This CDR3 comprises 13 residues. With V trimmed by 3 bases and J by 7 bases, 4 bases remained unmatched. CDR3 sequence (DNA): TGTGCCAGCAGTTTTCGGCAGGGGGCTGGCTACACCTTC. This codes for CASSFRQGAGYTF.

The rearrangement uses TRBV5-1 and TRBJ2-7; perhaps TRBD1 as D (5 bases). V lost 2 bases to trimming and J lost 4 bases, with 7 bases between them. This CDR3 is 12 amino acids long. Per the germline V gene, CDR1 is SGHRS and CDR2 is YFSETQ. This CDR3 reads CASSLGAYEQYF. For the CDR3, the DNA is TGCGCCAGCAGCTTAGGGGCTTACGAGCAGTACTTC.

V and J are TRBV13 and TRBJ2-7; D unclear. Looked up from germline, CDR1 is PRHDT and CDR2 is FYEKMQ (reference sequence). With 3 bases removed from V and 5 bases from J, the gap between germline ends came to 20 bases. The CDR3 is 16 residues long. The CDR3, as DNA: TGTGCCAGCAGCTTCTCCCAGTCACCCCTCATGAACGAGCAGTACTTC. Protein product: CASSFSQSPLMNEQYF.

The rearrangement links TRBV5-1 to TRBJ2-5; a weak D match, TRBD1 (6 bases). This CDR3 comprises 13 residues. Trimming pared 3 bases from V and 5 bases from J, leaving 11 bases between. Germline values: CDR1 SGHRS, CDR2 YFSETQ. CDR3 residues: CASSWYGGETQYF. The CDR3, as DNA: TGCGCCAGCAGCTGGTATGGGGGCGAGACCCAGTACTTC.

The chain carries TRBV13 and TRBJ2-3; TRBD2 aligns across 14 bases. The CDR3 loop spans 16 amino acids. The V segment lost 5 bases and the J segment 3 bases; nucleotides outside the gene matches: 4. Looked up from germline, CDR1 is PRHDT and CDR2 is FYEKMQ (reference sequence). CDR3 in DNA: TGTGCCAGCAGCAGAAGACTAGCGGGGGGGACAGATACGCAGTATTTT. Residues: CASSRRLAGGTDTQYF.

V usage is TRBV19 and J usage is TRBJ2-3; possibly TRBD1 for D (5 bases). CDR3 length: 12 residues. V was pared by 5 bases and J by 7 bases, with 10 bases between. Germline CDR1 reads LNHDA; CDR2 reads SQIVND (reference sequence). The CDR3 region is CASSDQGNTQYF. CDR3 DNA sequence: TGTGCCAGTAGTGATCAGGGAAATACGCAGTATTTT.

The CDR3 is CASSPKQGRVGGYTF. In nucleotides, the CDR3 is TGTGCCAGCAGTCCTAAACAGGGAAGGGTCGGTGGCTACACCTTC. The chain joins TRBV6-5 to TRBJ1-2; tentative D call: TRBD1 (6 bases). The CDR3 sequence is 15 residues long. Between the trimmed V and J ends, which lost 5 bases and 7 bases, there was a span of 20 bases. CDR1 and CDR2 (germline): MNHEY, SVGAGI.

The chain joins TRBV5-8 to TRBJ2-2; weak D call: TRBD2 (7 bases). The CDR3 contains 17 residues. V shed 0 bases and J shed 2 bases, with 14 bases lying between them. In germline, CDR1 is SGHTS, CDR2 YDEGEE. The CDR3 DNA is TGTGCCAGCAGCTTGGCACGGGGGGCGCTTAACACCGGGGAGCTGTTTTTT. Translating gives CASSLARGALNTGELFF.

This chain joins TRBV28 and TRBJ1-1, with D unclear. CDR1 and CDR2 from the germline V gene are MDHEN and SYDVKM. The CDR3 consists of 11 residues. Trimming took 3 bases from V and 6 from J, leaving 5 bases between them. The CDR3: CASSFRAEAFF. As DNA, the CDR3 is TGTGCCAGCAGTTTCCGAGCTGAAGCTTTCTTT.

The chain is built from TRBV30 and TRBJ2-1, with 7 nucleotides matching TRBD2. The CDR3 sequence is 14 residues long. In germline, CDR1 is GTSNPN, CDR2 SVGIG (reference sequence). Trimming took 2 bases from V and 9 from J; bases not matched to a gene: 10. The CDR3 loop is CAWSFGLGGAEQFF. Written as DNA, the CDR3 is TGTGCCTGGAGTTTCGGACTAGGTGGGGCTGAGCAGTTCTTC. Drawing the rest from reference TRBV30 and TRBJ2-1, the complete variable domain is SQTIHQWPATLVQPVGSPLSLECTVEGTSNPNLYWYRQAAGRGLQLLFYSVGIGQISSEVPQNLSASRPQDRQFILSSKKLLLSDSGFYLCAWSFGLGGAEQFFGPGTRLTVL.

The J gene is TRBJ2-1, the V gene TRBV6-4, with D possibly matching TRBD2 (7 bases). The germline gives CDR1 MRHNA, CDR2 SNTAGT. The CDR3 loop spans 15 amino acids. Trimming took 6 bases from V and 7 from J, leaving 19 bases between them. The CDR3 nucleotides are TGTGCCAGCAGCGCCGGGGGGCTGGAGTGGAATGAGCAGTTCTTC. This codes for CASSAGGLEWNEQFF.

V gene TRBV5-1 combines with J gene TRBJ1-6; 11 bases line up with TRBD1. Germline V gene lookup returns CDR1 SGHRS and CDR2 YFSETQ. CDR3 length equals 15 residues. Trimming removed 4 bases from V and 7 bases from J; junction bases left unmatched: 4. The DNA for the CDR3 is TGCGCCAGCAGCGGACAGGGGGCGGAGAATTCACCCCTCCACTTT. This translates into CASSGQGAENSPLHF.

The chain combines TRBV10-3 with TRBJ2-1; 13 bases map to TRBD2. Germline CDR1 ENHRY, CDR2 SYGVKD. The junction had 4 bases not matched to a gene; V was cut back by 7 bases and J by 4 bases. CDR3 length: 15 amino acids. As DNA, the CDR3 is TGTGCCATCAAAACTAGCGGGGGGGTTTACAATGAGCAGTTCTTC. Encoded protein: CAIKTSGGVYNEQFF.

This sequence joins TRBV5-1 and TRBJ2-7; D may be TRBD1 (6 bases). CDR1 and CDR2 (germline): SGHRS, YFSETQ. The V gene lost 2 bases and the J gene lost 2 bases, with 17 bases spanning the gap. The CDR3 length is 16 residues. CDR3 coding DNA: TGCGCCAGCAGCTTTGCCGGGACACTCCTCCCCTACGAGCAGTACTTC. Translation gives CASSFAGTLLPYEQYF.